This TCR beta chain comes out of a study of T cells expressing NK-cell markers. TCRdb re-called the 5' RACE reads and shows each CDR3 protein once, DNA omitted. The listing contains roughly 390,000 distinct CDR3 sequences. In regard to this clonotype: Its antigen is still unknown.

This CDR3 region has 21 residues. Germline-derived CDR1 and CDR2 are SGHDT and YYEEEE. Findings of the study overall: Nothing established the HCMV specificity of expanded NKG2C+ T cell clones.

This clonotype was sampled from a man aged 18 to 70 in good health. The source material was blood T cells: a sorted CD56 or NKG2C T cell subset, CD4+ or CD8+ T cells, or bulk PBMC T cells (not recorded which). J is TRBJ2-6 and V is TRBV5-6; TCRdb picks TRBD1, but there is no DNA to check that call. CDR3 sequence reads: CASSLFFGRGPLSSGANVLTF. Full variable domain (rest looked up from reference TRBV5-6 and TRBJ2-6): DAGVTQSPTHLIKTRGQQVTLRCSPKSGHDTVSWYQQALGQGPQFIFQYYEEEERQRGNFPDRFSGHQFPNYSSELNVNALLLGDSALYLCASSLFFGRGPLSSGANVLTFGAGSRLTVL.